A single sample is the source of the 11 T cell receptor beta chains below, sequenced in a study of cytomegalovirus exposure and HLA in healthy donors. Clones were read by immunoSEQ multiplex PCR, and TCRdb kept only the in-frame ones, dropping some. The sample includes fewer than 150,000 clones, 85% to 90% seen only once; the top ten take around 8%. Sequencing input: PBMCs. All receptors derive from a woman between 18 and 29 years old in good health and CMV-seropositive.

The CDR3 DNA sequence: TGTGCCAGCAGCCTCCGGGGGCGGGGGGAGCAGTACTTC. Protein product: CASSLRGRGEQYF. The J gene is TRBJ2-7, the V gene TRBV7-8; D possibly corresponds to TRBD2 (7 bases). The CDR3 is made up of 13 amino acids. Deletions cut 5 bases from V and 7 bases from J, with 15 bases between. The germline gives CDR1 SGHVS, CDR2 FQNEAQ.

This clone came up once. The gene calls are TRBV5-1 and TRBJ2-5; 8 bases are shared with TRBD2. V shed 0 bases and J 5 bases; nucleotides not matched to a gene: 3. In germline, CDR1 is SGHRS, CDR2 YFSETQ. CDR3 length equals 14 residues. CDR3 protein: CASSLGSGVETQYF. The DNA of the CDR3 is TGCGCCAGCAGCTTGGGTAGCGGGGTTGAGACCCAGTACTTC.

The chain employs TRBV29-1 and TRBJ2-1; D uncertain. CDR1 and CDR2 from the germline V gene are SQVTM and ANQGSEA. The CDR3 covers 11 residues. Trimming shortened V by 3 bases and J by 9 bases, and 9 bases separated the two germline ends. The CDR3 DNA reads TGCAGCGTTGAGAATGGTAGTGAGCAGTTCTTC. Protein: CSVENGSEQFF.

The J gene is TRBJ2-3, the V gene TRBV4-1; TRBD2 matches 9 bases. Germline CDR1 and CDR2: MGHRA and YSYEKL. There are 18 residues in the CDR3. V shed 0 bases, J shed 6 bases, and the junction held 13 bases outside the gene matches. CDR3 amino acids: CASSQDFSAGGPRDTQYF. The CDR3 bases are TGCGCCAGCAGCCAAGACTTTTCTGCGGGGGGGCCGAGGGATACGCAGTATTTT.

The table lists this clone with a count of one. The junction departs from germline at one end; a sequencing error may be responsible. The chain employs TRBV19 and TRBJ1-2, with D perhaps TRBD1 (5 bases). The CDR3 runs to 15 residues. Germline V CDR1 and CDR2: LNHDA, SQIVND (reference sequence). CDR3 protein: CASSIFHRPSADFYF. DNA for the CDR3: TGTGCCAGTAGTATATTCCACAGGCCTTCTGCCGATTTCTACTTC.

CDR3 nucleotide sequence: TGTGCCAGCAGCTTAGCAGTTCGACGGGACGGGGAGCTGTTTTTT. Translating it yields CASSLAVRRDGELFF. The gene calls are TRBV7-9 and TRBJ2-2; D perhaps matches TRBD2 (5 bases). Germline CDR1 is SEHNR and CDR2 is FQNEAQ (reference sequence). The CDR3 is 15 residues long. The germline V and J ends were trimmed by 0 bases and 7 bases, with 12 bases remaining between them.

Ten or more counts support this clone. In DNA, the CDR3 is TGTGCCAGCAGCCCCTCGGACTTAGCCAAAAACATTCAGTACTTC. This codes for CASSPSDLAKNIQYF. V and J are TRBV6-5 and TRBJ2-4; D possibly corresponds to TRBD2 (5 bases). Germline V gene sequence: CDR1 MNHEY, CDR2 SVGAGI. The CDR3 totals 15 residues. V lost 6 bases, J lost 0 bases, and 12 bases lay in between.

J is TRBJ2-2 and V is TRBV7-9; TRBD1 matches at 7 bases. The CDR3 has 14 residues. The germline V gene has CDR1 SEHNR and CDR2 FQNEAQ (reference sequence). After removal of 4 bases from V and 4 bases from J, the junction contained 3 bases not matched to a gene. The CDR3 bases are TGTGCCAGCAGCTCATCAGGGGGCACCGGGGAGCTGTTTTTT. As protein: CASSSSGGTGELFF.

The chain is built from TRBV27 and TRBJ2-7; no clear D gene. The CDR3 loop spans 11 amino acids. Trimming left V 3 bases short and J 5 bases short, with 5 bases between. CDR1 is MNHEY and CDR2 is SMNVEV in the germline V gene (reference sequence). CDR3 sequence: CASSFGHEQYF. CDR3 DNA sequence: TGTGCCAGCAGTTTTGGCCACGAGCAGTACTTC.

This rearrangement joins TRBV5-1 to TRBJ2-7; D possibly corresponds to TRBD1 (5 bases). Between the trimmed V and J ends, which lost 0 bases and 7 bases, there was a span of 14 bases. The CDR3 is 14 residues long. In germline, CDR1 is SGHRS, CDR2 YFSETQ. The CDR3 DNA reads as TGCGCCAGCAGCTTGGACCTAGGGGATGGGGAGCAGTACTTC. Protein product: CASSLDLGDGEQYF.

The gene calls are TRBV27 and TRBJ2-2, with 7 bases aligning to TRBD1. CDR1 and CDR2 from the germline V gene are MNHEY and SMNVEV (reference sequence). The CDR3 contains 14 residues. V lost 6 bases and J lost 5; bases outside the gene matches: 6. CDR3 DNA: TGTGCCAGCAGCCTGGGACAGACTACCGGGGAGCTGTTTTTT. It codes for CASSLGQTTGELFF.